The clone carrying this T cell receptor (beta chain) showed up just a few times. These data originate in a study of cytomegalovirus exposure and HLA in healthy donors. The CDR3 runs 15 residues. Germline CDR1 SGHTA, CDR2 FQGTGA. V dropped 1 base and J dropped 12; count of bases not matched to a gene: 14. The primer mix had 60 Vbeta and 13 Jbeta primers. The table came from immunoSEQ multiplex PCR; TCRdb's copy has only in-frame clones and leaves some out. Of tens of thousands of clones in the sample, roughly three fifths were seen once. Sequenced input: PBMCs. The sequence was obtained from a man aged 25-45 years in good health and CMV-seronegative. The rearrangement links TRBV7-3 to TRBJ2-7; 8 bases line up with TRBD2. CDR3 amino acids: CASSLIGGDSGTLYF. The CDR3 DNA is TGTGCCAGCAGCTTAATAGGGGGGGATAGCGGGACTCTGTACTTC.